This T cell receptor beta chain appears in the sequencing data of a study of vaccination effects on CD4 cells after COVID-19. Turning to the study itself: Samples came 142 and 148 days after COVID-19 diagnosis, before vaccination.

Clones were read by immunoSEQ multiplex PCR, and TCRdb kept only the in-frame ones, dropping some. Of 55,000 to 90,000 clones listed, 73% are singletons. Ahead of sequencing, the ViraFEST assay grew antigen-specific CD4+ T cells using viral peptide pools. Upon completion of 10 to 11 days in culture, CD4+ T cells were isolated. Convalescent patients had PCR-confirmed SARS-CoV-2 infection between March and December 2020. A density of about 1.8 million PBMC per well was used; these cells were cultured with around 10 IU/ml IL-2 and roughly 9.5 ug/ml peptides. Negative control cultures were established using an HIV-1 Nef peptide pool. At days 3 and 7, half of the medium was exchanged for IL-2 medium. Points on this clone: The antigen is unknown.

Germline lookup yields CDR1 MNHEY and CDR2 SMNVEV (reference sequence). The V gene lost 7 bases and the J gene lost 0 bases, with 14 bases spanning the gap. This CDR3 spans 15 amino acids. This sequence joins TRBV27 and TRBJ2-3; maybe TRBD1 (5 bases). The TCR was taken from a human donor who had a prior SARS-CoV-2 infection. The sequencing here drew on CD4+ T cells from PBMCs cultured with HIV peptides, taken before COVID-19 vaccination. Subset denoted: HIV-1 Nef peptide pool negative control/reference culture. The CDR3 nucleotides are TGTGCCAGCAACCGAAGACAGTTTAGCACAGATACGCAGTATTTT. It encodes CASNRRQFSTDTQYF.